This T cell receptor beta chain stems from a study of persistence of HIV-infected CD4 T cells. Deletions cut 3 bases from V and 1 base from J, with 12 bases between. Germline CDR1 SGHTA, CDR2 FQGNSA. The CDR3 has 15 amino acids. Stimulation used approximately 9.6 ug/mL lysate from CMV-infected fibroblasts. CD40L/CD69 double-negative CD45RO-high memory CD4+ T cells were collected. For this clone: Its antigen is unknown.

This was the immunoSEQ version 4 assay in survey mode. Measured with immunoSEQ multiplex PCR; TCRdb has only the in-frame clones, and not every one. The table includes under 40,000 clones, 82% detected once. This TCR was recovered from an adult woman with HIV who was CMV-seropositive. The chain couples TRBV7-2 to TRBJ1-1, with no clear D. The material was CD4+ T cells sorted from PBMCs after roughly 20-hour stimulation, obtained from a patient who received antiretroviral therapy. The CDR3 loop is CASSFKPGGNTEAFF. The CDR3 DNA is TGTGCCAGCAGCTTTAAACCGGGAGGGAACACTGAAGCTTTCTTT.